The subject of this entry is one T cell receptor beta chain. Per the germline V gene, CDR1 is MDHEN and CDR2 is SYDVKM. The CDR3 is 17 amino acids. V gave up 5 bases and J gave up 4 bases, with 24 bases separating them. These data are taken from a study of T cell changes during pregnancy in multiple sclerosis. Sequencing was performed with immunoSEQ multiplex PCR; in TCRdb, only in-frame clones are kept and a portion is missing. The profile shows approximately 87,000 clones, around nine tenths of them singletons. The receptor's source is a female donor with multiple sclerosis, enrolled in a pregnancy study. The rearrangement links TRBV28 to TRBJ2-7, with D uncertain. Sequencing used CD4+ T cells from peripheral blood mononuclear cells, obtained in the second trimester of pregnancy. The CDR3: CASSRPPMERRNYEQYF. The DNA for the CDR3 is TGTGCCAGCAGTCGCCCACCTATGGAGCGACGGAATTACGAGCAGTACTTC.